At least ten counts were recorded for the clone carrying this TCR beta chain. Its antigen is currently unknown. Naive CD8 T cell sorting was performed on the CD8+CD4-CCR7+CD45RA+ phenotype. The entry originates in a study of molecular identifiers for immune sequencing clone quantification. Regarding the study as a whole: Clones with over 20 RNA copies captured over 98% of effector molecules but under 1% of naive ones.

TCRdb used MiXCR to reprocess the PCR reads, holding one entry per CDR3 protein. The sample contains some 320,000 distinct CDR3 sequences, about 21% of which appear only once. The source is a human donor in good health. Some libraries in this study had Jurkat cell RNA spiked in. Sequencing input: naive CD8+ T cells from blood, with Jurkat cell RNA spiked in. Described subset: FACS-sorted CD8+CD4-CCR7+CD45RA+ naive T cells.

CDR3 amino acids: CASSLETYEQYF. The CDR3 region has the DNA TGCGCCAGCAGCTTGGAAACCTACGAGCAGTACTTC. This chain uses TRBV5-1 with TRBJ2-7; no clear D. The V end lost 0 bases, the J end lost 2 bases, and 3 bases lay between the germline ends. The V gene's germline CDR1 is SGHRS and CDR2 YFSETQ. This CDR3 contains 12 residues.